Below, 16 T cell receptor beta chains from the same sample are listed, as sequenced in a study of blood T cell repertoires in COVID-19. The table came from immunoSEQ multiplex PCR; TCRdb's copy has only in-frame clones and leaves some out. The table lists some 170,000 clones, approximately 78% of them singletons. Sample: peripheral blood. The receptor set was obtained from a human donor in a cohort sampled during active COVID-19.

This clone came up a few times. This rearrangement joins TRBV19 to TRBJ1-5; D might be TRBD1 (5 bases). The V and J ends lost 9 bases and 4 bases respectively, with 13 bases between them. The CDR3 consists of 13 residues. Germline CDR1 is LNHDA and CDR2 is SQIVND (reference sequence). The CDR3 DNA is TGTGCCAGCGCTGGGGCATTAAATCAGCCCCAGCATTTT. Protein product: CASAGALNQPQHF.

This sequence joins TRBV2 and TRBJ2-1; unclear D gene. Trimming left V 7 bases short and J 7 bases short, with 5 bases between. There are 10 residues in the CDR3. From germline, CDR1 is SNHLY and CDR2 FYNNEI. The CDR3 DNA reads as TGTGCCAGCACCTTGAATGAGCAGTTCTTC. Its protein is CASTLNEQFF.

The J gene is TRBJ2-7, the V gene TRBV6-6; 7 bases match TRBD1. Germline lookup yields CDR1 MNHNY and CDR2 SVGAGI (reference sequence). J gave up 1 base and V 8 bases, and 5 bases lay outside the gene matches. The CDR3 contains 13 residues. The CDR3 DNA sequence: TGTGCCAGCGGGGGACAGCGATCCTACGAGCAGTACTTC. Translating it yields CASGGQRSYEQYF.

J is TRBJ2-1 and V is TRBV5-6; D call uncertain. Per the germline V gene, CDR1 is SGHDT and CDR2 is YYEEEE. The CDR3 contains 12 residues. V lost 7 bases and J lost 9, with 14 bases in between. The CDR3 region is CASRDQPGEQFF. The CDR3 DNA reads TGTGCCAGCCGAGACCAACCGGGTGAGCAGTTCTTC.

There are a few counts of this clone. The rearrangement uses TRBV27 and TRBJ2-7; TRBD2 matches 10 bases. Germline assignment: CDR1 MNHEY and CDR2 SMNVEV (reference sequence). V lost 5 bases to trimming and J lost 6 bases; unmatched junction nucleotides: 7. The CDR3 is 14 amino acids. CDR3 nucleotide sequence: TGTGCCAGCAGTGAACTAGCGGGGACCGTCGAGCAGTACTTC. It translates to CASSELAGTVEQYF.

The rearrangement uses TRBV10-1 and TRBJ1-2, with unresolved D. The CDR3 has 14 residues. Trimming took 0 bases from V and 4 from J, leaving 9 bases between them. Per the germline V gene, CDR1 is WNHNN and CDR2 is SYGVQD (reference sequence). CDR3 loop: CASSESRGGYGYTF. CDR3 DNA sequence: TGCGCCAGCAGTGAGTCTCGGGGTGGCTATGGCTACACCTTC.

This clone was seen more than once but under ten times. The CDR3 coding sequence is TGTGCCAGCAGCTTCGGACTAGCGGTTACCTCCTACGAGCAGTACTTC. Translating it yields CASSFGLAVTSYEQYF. The chain is built from TRBV5-4 and TRBJ2-7; 10 nucleotides line up with TRBD2. After removal of 2 bases from V and 0 bases from J, the junction contained 5 bases not matched to a gene. The CDR3 sequence is 16 residues long. Germline-derived CDR1 and CDR2 are SGHNT and YYREEE (reference sequence).

This clone was detected only a few times. The chain has TRBV9 and TRBJ1-5; 9 positions match TRBD1. V lost 3 bases and J lost 1; bases outside the gene matches: 2. The CDR3 has 15 amino acids. The germline V gene encodes CDR1 SGDLS and CDR2 YYNGEE. CDR3 DNA sequence: TGTGCCAGCAGCGCGGGACAGGGAAGCAATCAGCCCCAGCATTTT. Its protein is CASSAGQGSNQPQHF.

The chain employs TRBV7-2 and TRBJ1-2, with 9 bases matching TRBD1. The V gene end was trimmed by 4 bases and the J gene end by 7 bases; junction bases not matched to a gene: 7. Germline CDR1 SGHTA, CDR2 FQGNSA. There are 14 residues in the CDR3. CDR3 sequence (DNA): TGTGCCAGCAGCTCCGGGACAGGGTCCTTTGGCTACACCTTC. Amino acids: CASSSGTGSFGYTF. The full variable domain, its missing parts supplied by reference TRBV7-2 and TRBJ1-2, is GAGVSQSPSNKVTEKGKDVELRCDPISGHTALYWYRQSLGQGLEFLIYFQGNSAPDKSGLPSDRFSAERTGGSVSTLTIQRTQQEDSAVYLCASSSGTGSFGYTFGSGTRLTVV.

The V call is TRBV4-3, the J call TRBJ2-2; D is perhaps TRBD1 (7 bases). The CDR3 length is 15 residues. CDR1 is LGHNA, CDR2 YSLEER, per germline. Trimming took off 5 bases at V and 2 bases at J, with 12 bases between the two ends. The CDR3 region has the DNA TGCGCCAGCAGCTCAGGGGGGCCAAACACCGGGGAGCTGTTTTTT. Its protein product is CASSSGGPNTGELFF.

The chain combines TRBV6-2 or TRBV6-3 with TRBJ2-5; TRBD2 matches 8 bases. Germline CDR1 and CDR2: MNHEY and SVGEGT. After removal of 4 bases from V and 4 bases from J, the junction contained 8 bases not matched to a gene. This CDR3 region has 15 residues. DNA of the CDR3: TGTGCCAGCAGTTTAATAGCGGGACGCGGAGAGACCCAGTACTTC. Translation gives CASSLIAGRGETQYF.

The rearrangement uses TRBV5-6 and TRBJ1-4; 8 bases are a match to TRBD1. Unmatched junction bases numbered 5, after V lost 0 bases and J lost 7 bases. The CDR3 length is 15 residues. Germline assignment: CDR1 SGHDT and CDR2 YYEEEE. CDR3 sequence (DNA): TGTGCCAGCAGCTTGGCTCAGGGGGCAGGTGAAAAACTGTTTTTT. This codes for CASSLAQGAGEKLFF. Looking up the rest from reference TRBV5-6 and TRBJ1-4 gives the full variable domain: DAGVTQSPTHLIKTRGQQVTLRCSPKSGHDTVSWYQQALGQGPQFIFQYYEEEERQRGNFPDRFSGHQFPNYSSELNVNALLLGDSALYLCASSLAQGAGEKLFFGSGTQLSVL.

The rearrangement links TRBV6-6 to TRBJ1-5; perhaps TRBD1 as D (6 bases). From germline, CDR1 is MNHNY and CDR2 SVGAGI (reference sequence). V was clipped by 2 bases and J by 7 bases, with 18 bases between them. The CDR3 contains 16 residues. The CDR3 loop reads CASSYGGRGDGQPQHF. The CDR3 region has the DNA TGTGCCAGCAGTTACGGGGGGCGGGGGGATGGACAGCCCCAGCATTTT.

The gene calls are TRBV3-1 (or the pseudogene TRBV3-2) and TRBJ2-3; D remains ambiguous. The V end lost 2 bases, the J end lost 3 bases, and 9 bases lay between the germline ends. Germline assignment: CDR1 LGHDT and CDR2 YNNKEL (reference sequence). The CDR3 sequence is 14 residues long. CDR3 bases: TGTGCCAGCAGCCAATTTACGGGTACAGATACGCAGTATTTT. Its translation is CASSQFTGTDTQYF.

CDR3 in amino acids: CASSLGNSGGSTDTQYF. The CDR3 coding sequence is TGTGCCAGCAGCTTAGGAAATAGCGGGGGTAGCACAGATACGCAGTATTTT. This chain uses TRBV11-2 with TRBJ2-3; 9 bases map to TRBD2. The CDR3 is 17 residues long. Germline V lookup: CDR1 SGHAT, CDR2 FQNNGV. V gave up 1 base and J gave up 0 bases; unmatched junction bases: 5.

This clone has only a few counts. The chain carries TRBV7-2 and TRBJ1-6; D possibly corresponds to TRBD1 (6 bases). The CDR3 is made up of 16 amino acids. V lost 5 bases to trimming and J lost 10 bases, with 21 bases between them. In germline, CDR1 is SGHTA, CDR2 FQGNSA. Written as DNA, the CDR3 is TGTGCCAGCAGCCTCCGGGAGGGGGGGAGTGGGTCACCCCTCCACTTT. It is translated as CASSLREGGSGSPLHF.